A selection of T cell receptor beta chains follows, all from one sample in a study of beta chain features in type 1 diabetes. The table came from immunoSEQ multiplex PCR; TCRdb's copy has only in-frame clones and leaves some out. Here the sample spans about 140,000 clones, 6.9% being singletons. Specimen: central memory CD4+ T cells from blood. These receptors came from a woman aged 25 to 39 in good health. Each CDR3 is given with its conserved first and last residue. Each record gives: clone size, V gene, D gene, J gene, CDR3 protein, CDR3 DNA. The D gene is left open where the match is weak. The size entry is marked missing in some rows and otherwise reads once, few, many or a size class.

size: many; V: TRBV30; D: NA; J: TRBJ2-7; CDR3: CAWSDRLGQYF; DNA: TGTGCCTGGAGTGACCGGCTAGGGCAGTACTTC
size: few; V: TRBV7-9; D: NA; J: TRBJ1-4; CDR3: CASGTLRGRGEKLFF; DNA: TGTGCCAGCGGCACTCTCAGGGGTCGCGGTGAAAAACTGTTTTTT
size: NA; V: TRBV28; D: NA; J: TRBJ2-5; CDR3: CASSPNPGTFQETQYF; DNA: TGTGCCAGCAGTCCAAACCCTGGGACATTCCAAGAGACCCAGTACTTC
size: few; V: TRBV18; D: TRBD1; J: TRBJ1-5; CDR3: CASSPPGGGSNQPQHF; DNA: TGTGCCAGCTCACCACCAGGGGGCGGGAGCAATCAGCCCCAGCATTTT
size: NA; V: TRBV7-3; D: NA; J: TRBJ2-1; CDR3: CASSLNTDSLGLHGEQFF; DNA: TGTGCCAGCAGCTTAAACACAGACAGTCTAGGGCTACACGGTGAGCAGTTCTTC
size: NA; V: TRBV6-5; D: NA; J: TRBJ2-1; CDR3: CASSQSPPYNEQFF; DNA: TGTGCCAGCAGTCAGTCTCCTCCCTACAATGAGCAGTTCTTC
size: few; V: TRBV19; D: NA; J: TRBJ1-5; CDR3: CASRGGAWGNQPQHF; DNA: TGTGCCAGTAGAGGGGGGGCGTGGGGCAATCAGCCCCAGCATTTT
size: few; V: TRBV27; D: NA; J: TRBJ1-5; CDR3: CASRGWDAGGQPQHF; DNA: TGTGCCAGCAGGGGGTGGGATGCGGGTGGTCAGCCCCAGCATTTT
size: few; V: TRBV7-2; D: TRBD2; J: TRBJ2-1; CDR3: CASSWTSGSYNEQFF; DNA: TGTGCCAGCAGCTGGACTAGCGGGAGCTACAATGAGCAGTTCTTC
size: few; V: TRBV7-3; D: NA; J: TRBJ2-3; CDR3: CASSSRSLRTDTQYF; DNA: TGTGCCAGCAGCTCCCGAAGCCTCCGCACAGATACGCAGTATTTT